The 13 T cell receptor beta chains reported below all come from one sample, sequenced in a study of cytomegalovirus exposure and HLA in healthy donors (dated by TCRdb to the late 2010s). Library generation was performed with the immunoSEQ multiplex PCR assay. The multiplex PCR relied on a mix of 60 forward primers for TCR Vbeta segments and 13 reverse primers for TCR Jbeta segments. What TCRdb holds here is the immuneACCESS table cut down to in-frame rearrangements. Part of the clones is not present; checked against another copy, under half of the missing clones reflect an unresolved V gene, and the others are unexplained. Across this sample there are almost 200,000 clones, with approximately 85% seen only once. The ten largest clones represent around 2.3% of the sample. The sequenced material came from PBMCs. The receptors originated from a woman in her 50s in good health and CMV-seronegative.

This clone is a singleton in its sample. Here the CDR3 DNA reads TGTGCCAGCAGTTGGACAGGAAACAATGAGCAGTTCTTC. Protein: CASSWTGNNEQFF. This sequence joins TRBV6-1 and TRBJ2-1; 7 nucleotides line up with TRBD1. This CDR3 is built from 13 residues. CDR1 and CDR2 from the germline V gene are MNHNS and SASEGT. V was clipped by 5 bases and J by 5 bases; unmatched bases: 3.

This clone showed up just a few times. The genes are TRBV29-1 and TRBJ1-1; the match to TRBD1 covers 7 bases. CDR1 is SQVTM and CDR2 is ANQGSEA in the germline V gene. J was trimmed by 10 bases and V by 3 bases; bases with no gene match: 8. The CDR3 is 12 residues long. The CDR3 bases are TGCAGCGTTGAGAGGAGGGACAGTGGAGCTTTCTTT. Translating it yields CSVERRDSGAFF. Full variable domain (rest looked up from reference TRBV29-1 and TRBJ1-1): SAVISQKPSRDICQRGTSLTIQCQVDSQVTMMFWYRQQPGQSLTLIATANQGSEATYESGFVIDKFPISRPNLTFSTLTVSNMSPEDSSIYLCSVERRDSGAFFGQGTRLTVV.

V gene TRBV6-5 combines with J gene TRBJ2-1; 9 bases map to TRBD1. Germline V gene data show CDR1 as MNHEY and CDR2 as SVGAGI. The V gene end was trimmed by 6 bases and the J gene end by 9 bases; junction bases not matched to a gene: 9. CDR3 size: 14 residues. CDR3 bases: TGTGCCAGCAGACAAACAGGGGGCTCAGGTGAGCAGTTCTTC. The encoded protein is CASRQTGGSGEQFF.

The chain is built from TRBV11-1 and TRBJ2-7, with TRBD2 matching over 14 bases. The V and J ends lost 4 bases and 4 bases, in that order; junction bases with no gene match: 3. CDR1 is SGHAT, CDR2 FQDESV, per germline (reference sequence). This CDR3 has 15 amino acids. The CDR3: CASSSRTSGRYEQYF. As DNA, the CDR3 is TGTGCCAGCAGCTCAAGGACTAGCGGGAGGTACGAGCAGTACTTC.

V gene TRBV11-2 combines with J gene TRBJ2-7, with 8 bases lining up with TRBD2. Trimming took 5 bases from V and 7 from J; bases not matched to a gene: 7. Germline assignment: CDR1 SGHAT and CDR2 FQNNGV. CDR3 length equals 13 residues. The CDR3, as DNA: TGTGCCAGCAGCAGAGCGGGAGTGAGGGAGCAGTACTTC. Protein sequence: CASSRAGVREQYF. The complete variable domain, with remaining parts taken from reference TRBV11-2 and TRBJ2-7, reads EAGVAQSPRYKIIEKRQSVAFWCNPISGHATLYWYQQILGQGPKLLIQFQNNGVVDDSQLPKDRFSAERLKGVDSTLKIQPAKLEDSAVYLCASSRAGVREQYFGPGTRLTVT.

The rearrangement joins TRBV4-1 to TRBJ1-1; TRBD1 matches 9 bases. The V gene's germline CDR1 is MGHRA and CDR2 YSYEKL. The length of the CDR3 is 18 residues. The V gene end was trimmed by 2 bases and the J gene end by 5 bases; junction bases not matched to a gene: 15. The CDR3 DNA reads as TGCGCCAGCAGCCAATACCCCGGGACAGGGATAACAAATACTGAAGCTTTCTTT. It codes for CASSQYPGTGITNTEAFF.

The chain uses TRBV28 and TRBJ2-7, with TRBD2 matching 11 bases. The CDR3 is 21 amino acids. With 2 bases clipped from V and 0 bases from J, the junction kept 18 bases outside the gene matches. CDR1 and CDR2 (germline): MDHEN, SYDVKM. The CDR3 spells CASSLDVGVAGGPFRSYEQYF. As DNA, the CDR3 is TGTGCCAGCAGTTTAGACGTCGGGGTAGCGGGAGGGCCGTTTCGCTCCTACGAGCAGTACTTC.

This chain links TRBV7-2 with TRBJ2-5, with 7 bases fitting TRBD2. J gave up 4 bases and V 3 bases, and 8 bases lay outside the gene matches. Germline V gene sequence: CDR1 SGHTA, CDR2 FQGNSA. This CDR3 has 15 residues. CDR3 nucleotides: TGTGCCAGCAGCTTGGCGCGGGGAGGGGCAGAGACCCAGTACTTC. Amino acids: CASSLARGGAETQYF.

The gene calls are TRBV28 and TRBJ2-7, with a possible D match to TRBD2 (7 bases). CDR1 and CDR2 (germline): MDHEN, SYDVKM. Between the trimmed V and J ends, which lost 6 bases and 0 bases, there was a span of 15 bases. CDR3 length: 15 amino acids. The CDR3 DNA sequence: TGTGCCAGCAGGCTCTTTAGGGGGGGCTCCTACGAGCAGTACTTC. Translation gives CASRLFRGGSYEQYF.

This clone was seen once. The chain uses TRBV14 and TRBJ2-1, with D tentatively TRBD1 (6 bases). Deletions cut 1 base from V and 2 bases from J, with 12 bases between. The CDR3 totals 16 residues. The germline gives CDR1 SGHDN, CDR2 FVKESK. The CDR3 DNA reads TGTGCCAGCAGCCAAGGTCTACAGGGTGCCTACAATGAGCAGTTCTTC. This translates into CASSQGLQGAYNEQFF.

V is TRBV18 and J is TRBJ1-3; D is ambiguous. This CDR3 is 13 amino acids long. V lost 11 bases, J lost 0 bases, and 11 bases lay in between. The germline V gene has CDR1 KGHSH and CDR2 LQKENI. CDR3 nucleotides: TGTGCCTCAAACAGTATCTCTGGAAACACCATATATTTT. Protein product: CASNSISGNTIYF.

This chain joins TRBV7-2 and TRBJ1-3; no firm D call. There are 16 residues in the CDR3. Trimming took 1 base from V and 2 from J, leaving 12 bases between them. CDR1 is SGHTA, CDR2 FQGNSA, per germline. This CDR3 reads CASSLGSAQAGNTIYF. The CDR3 nucleotides are TGTGCCAGCAGCTTAGGGTCGGCGCAGGCTGGAAACACCATATATTTT.

This clone was counted between two and nine times. The rearrangement uses TRBV19 and TRBJ2-5; 7 positions agree with TRBD1. The CDR3 extends over 16 amino acids. Germline CDR1 LNHDA, CDR2 SQIVND (reference sequence). V lost 6 bases to trimming and J lost 4 bases; unmatched junction nucleotides: 14. CDR3 amino acids: CASRGNNRGVGETQYF. The CDR3 DNA sequence: TGTGCCAGTAGAGGGAACAACAGGGGAGTGGGAGAGACCCAGTACTTC.